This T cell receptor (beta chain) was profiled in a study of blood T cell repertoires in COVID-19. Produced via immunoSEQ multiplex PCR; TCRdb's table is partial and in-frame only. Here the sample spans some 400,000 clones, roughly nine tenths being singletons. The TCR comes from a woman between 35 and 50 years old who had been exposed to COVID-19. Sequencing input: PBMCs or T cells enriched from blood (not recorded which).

CDR3 sequence reads: CASSQDSGENEKLFF. Written as DNA, the CDR3 is TGCGCCAGCAGCCAAGATTCAGGGGAGAATGAAAAACTGTTTTTT. The chain joins TRBV4-1 to TRBJ1-4; weak D call: TRBD1 (6 bases). V was shortened by 0 bases and J by 5 bases, with 10 bases between the two germline ends. Germline lookup yields CDR1 MGHRA and CDR2 YSYEKL. The CDR3 spans 15 residues.